This passage covers 20 T cell receptor beta chains from one sample sequenced in a study of T-cell reconstitution after alpha-beta-depleted transplantation in children. Researchers prepared the TCRbeta library using unique molecular identifiers, the study reports. In TCRdb, the PCR reads were re-called with MiXCR into one record per CDR3 protein. The sample gives fewer than 550,000 distinct CDR3 sequences, under 20% of which show up once; around 28% is in the top ten. Source: PBMCs, mostly from graft donor cells, taken 360 days after TCRalphabeta/CD19-depleted stem cell transplant. These receptors were obtained from a boy in the first two years of life who had a stem cell transplant for Wiskott-Aldrich syndrome, so the T cells may come from the graft donor.

The DNA for the CDR3 is TGCAGCGTTAAGTCAGGGAATAGGGGCAATCAGCCCCAGCATTTT. It codes for CSVKSGNRGNQPQHF. This chain links TRBV29-1 with TRBJ1-5; D might be TRBD1 (5 bases). Germline CDR1 is SQVTM and CDR2 is ANQGSEA. Trimming left V 5 bases short and J 2 bases short, with 16 bases between. The CDR3 totals 15 residues.

This chain joins TRBV11-2 and TRBJ1-1, with a tentative D call TRBD1 (6 bases). This CDR3 has 16 residues. Germline V gives CDR1 SGHAT, CDR2 FQNNGV. V was clipped by 1 base and J by 3 bases, with 15 bases between them. For the CDR3, the DNA is TGTGCCAGCAGCTTAGTCGTTGGGGGCGCGGACACTGAAGCTTTCTTT. It encodes CASSLVVGGADTEAFF.

The rearrangement joins TRBV21-1 to TRBJ2-6; TRBD1, the D gene given by the table, was not confirmed from the DNA. TRBV21-1 constitutes a pseudogene. This CDR3 is 19 amino acids long. The CDR3, as DNA: TGTGCCAGCAGCAATGGACAGGCCGGCACGATCTCTGGGGCCAACGTCCTGACTTTC. Translating it yields CASSNGQAGTISGANVLTF.

V usage is TRBV28 and J usage is TRBJ1-2, with D unclear. Between the trimmed V and J ends, which lost 2 bases and 4 bases, there was a span of 8 bases. CDR1 and CDR2 from the germline V gene are MDHEN and SYDVKM. The CDR3 runs 13 residues. CDR3 in amino acids: CASSLGGLYGYTF. The CDR3 nucleotides are TGTGCCAGCAGTTTAGGTGGGCTCTATGGCTACACCTTC.

This clonotype showed up just a few times. This chain uses TRBV6-5 with TRBJ1-5; D is unresolved. Trimming cost V 0 bases and J 7 bases, with 13 bases left between them. Germline CDR1 MNHEY, CDR2 SVGAGI. The CDR3 contains 15 residues. CDR3 coding DNA: TGTGCCAGCAGTTACTCGGCCCACGCCGGGCAGCCCCAGCATTTT. It translates to CASSYSAHAGQPQHF.

This clonotype has a handful of counts. V gene TRBV7-8 combines with J gene TRBJ2-3, with 12 bases matching TRBD2. Germline V gene lookup returns CDR1 SGHVS and CDR2 FQNEAQ. The length of the CDR3 is 12 residues. The ends lost 5 bases at V and 15 bases at J; junction bases unmatched: 6. CDR3 sequence (DNA): TGTGCCAGCAGCCTGACTAGCGGGAGAGGTTATTTT. Protein sequence: CASSLTSGRGYF.

This clonotype was detected only a few times. CDR3 amino acids: CASSPGTRNIQYF. The CDR3 nucleotides read TGTGCCAGCAGCCCGGGGACTAGGAACATTCAGTACTTC. The chain joins TRBV11-2 to TRBJ2-4; 8 bases agree with TRBD2. J gave up 7 bases and V 5 bases, and 4 bases lay outside the gene matches. The CDR3 consists of 13 residues. Germline assignment: CDR1 SGHAT and CDR2 FQNNGV.

V and J are TRBV7-9 and TRBJ2-2; no definite D call. V was shortened by 1 base and J by 3 bases, with 12 bases between the two germline ends. The germline gives CDR1 SEHNR, CDR2 FQNEAQ (reference sequence). The CDR3 has 16 amino acids. CDR3 DNA sequence: TGTGCCAGCAGCTTAGGTCCTCCGGGCTACACCGGGGAGCTGTTTTTT. This gives the protein CASSLGPPGYTGELFF.

This sequence joins TRBV3-1 and TRBJ1-6; maybe TRBD1 (5 bases). Per the germline V gene, CDR1 is LGHDT and CDR2 is YNNKEL (reference sequence). V was pared by 4 bases and J by 9 bases, with 16 bases between. The CDR3 sequence is 15 residues long. CDR3 amino acids: CASSLRVQGRSPLHF. In DNA form, the CDR3 reads TGTGCCAGCAGCCTCAGGGTTCAGGGACGTTCACCCCTCCACTTT.

The chain recombines TRBV10-3 with TRBJ2-5; 10 bases line up with TRBD1. After removal of 6 bases from V and 4 bases from J, the junction contained 8 bases not matched to a gene. The CDR3 totals 15 residues. CDR1 is ENHRY, CDR2 SYGVKD, per germline. CDR3 sequence: CAISQDRGVGETQYF. The DNA for the CDR3 is TGTGCCATCAGCCAGGACAGGGGGGTAGGAGAGACCCAGTACTTC.

The chain carries TRBV15 and TRBJ2-5; the match to TRBD1 covers 7 bases. CDR3 length: 14 amino acids. Germline lookup yields CDR1 LNHNV and CDR2 YYDKDF (reference sequence). The ends lost 2 bases at V and 4 bases at J; junction bases unmatched: 4. The DNA for the CDR3 is TGTGCCACCAGCAGAAGGACAGGATCAGAGACCCAGTACTTC. It yields the protein CATSRRTGSETQYF.

J is TRBJ1-1 and V is TRBV5-1, with a possible D match to TRBD1 (6 bases). The germline CDR1 and CDR2 sequences are SGHRS and YFSETQ. Trimming cost V 3 bases and J 1 base, with 10 bases left between them. This CDR3 contains 14 residues. In DNA, the CDR3 is TGCGCCAGCAGCTCGCCGGACAGGAACACTGAAGCTTTCTTT. As protein: CASSSPDRNTEAFF.

This rearrangement joins TRBV10-2 to TRBJ2-1, with 10 bases that match TRBD1. The CDR3 covers 14 residues. The germline V gene encodes CDR1 WSHSY and CDR2 SAAADI. V lost 8 bases and J lost 7; bases outside the gene matches: 8. CDR3: CASQGQGLMNEQFF. The CDR3, as DNA: TGCGCCAGCCAGGGACAGGGGTTGATGAATGAGCAGTTCTTC.

There are a few counts of this clonotype. The rearrangement links TRBV10-3 to TRBJ2-1; tentatively, D is TRBD2 (6 bases). Between the trimmed V and J ends, which lost 0 bases and 1 base, there was a span of 7 bases. This CDR3 comprises 15 residues. Germline V lookup: CDR1 ENHRY, CDR2 SYGVKD. CDR3 sequence reads: CAISESAGSYNEQFF. In DNA form, the CDR3 reads TGTGCCATCAGTGAGTCGGCGGGGTCCTACAATGAGCAGTTCTTC.

This clonotype occurred many times. The rearrangement links TRBV28 to TRBJ1-5; D perhaps matches TRBD1 (5 bases). This CDR3 spans 13 amino acids. The V and J ends lost 7 bases and 0 bases respectively, with 7 bases between them. CDR1 and CDR2 (germline): MDHEN, SYDVKM. CDR3 sequence: CASKRGSNQPQHF. The CDR3 nucleotides read TGTGCCAGCAAGAGGGGTAGCAATCAGCCCCAGCATTTT.

This clonotype appeared a few times. V is TRBV29-1 and J is TRBJ1-1; D may be TRBD1 (6 bases). CDR1 is SQVTM, CDR2 ANQGSEA, per germline. There are 12 residues in the CDR3. The V end lost 6 bases, the J end lost 10 bases, and 18 bases lay between the germline ends. The CDR3 nucleotides read TGCAGCGTCAGGGGCAGGTTCATGGGAGCTTTCTTT. Translated: CSVRGRFMGAFF.

The rearrangement joins TRBV29-1 to TRBJ2-1; D remains ambiguous. V dropped 4 bases and J dropped 10 bases, with 8 bases sitting between them. The CDR3 runs to 10 residues. Germline CDR1 reads SQVTM; CDR2 reads ANQGSEA. The CDR3 nucleotides are TGCAGCGTTGTTCTTGTAGAGCAGTTCTTC. Protein product: CSVVLVEQFF.

This clonotype has just a few counts. The V gene is TRBV7-9, the J gene TRBJ2-3; 12 positions match TRBD2. CDR3 length: 15 amino acids. V lost 3 bases to trimming and J lost 4 bases; unmatched junction nucleotides: 2. Germline assignment: CDR1 SEHNR and CDR2 FQNEAQ (reference sequence). The CDR3 nucleotides read TGTGCCAGCAGCTTCGGACTAGCGGGATCAGATACGCAGTATTTT. Translating gives CASSFGLAGSDTQYF.

This clonotype appeared a few times. V gene TRBV4-3 combines with J gene TRBJ2-3; D possibly corresponds to TRBD1 (6 bases). The CDR3 length is 15 residues. CDR1 is LGHNA, CDR2 YSLEER, per germline. Trimming took 0 bases from V and 4 from J, leaving 11 bases between them. CDR3 amino acids: CASSQDRGWADTQYF. The CDR3 region has the DNA TGCGCCAGCAGCCAAGACAGGGGATGGGCAGATACGCAGTATTTT.

The sample holds many counts of this clonotype. The chain links TRBV20-1 to TRBJ2-1; TRBD2 aligns across 14 bases. In germline, CDR1 is DFQATT, CDR2 SNEGSKA (reference sequence). This CDR3 spans 15 amino acids. V trimming: 6 bases; J trimming: 6 bases; junction bases outside the gene matches: 7. DNA for the CDR3: TGCAGTGCACGGAAGGGACTAGCGGGAGTCAATGAGCAGTTCTTC. Translation gives CSARKGLAGVNEQFF.